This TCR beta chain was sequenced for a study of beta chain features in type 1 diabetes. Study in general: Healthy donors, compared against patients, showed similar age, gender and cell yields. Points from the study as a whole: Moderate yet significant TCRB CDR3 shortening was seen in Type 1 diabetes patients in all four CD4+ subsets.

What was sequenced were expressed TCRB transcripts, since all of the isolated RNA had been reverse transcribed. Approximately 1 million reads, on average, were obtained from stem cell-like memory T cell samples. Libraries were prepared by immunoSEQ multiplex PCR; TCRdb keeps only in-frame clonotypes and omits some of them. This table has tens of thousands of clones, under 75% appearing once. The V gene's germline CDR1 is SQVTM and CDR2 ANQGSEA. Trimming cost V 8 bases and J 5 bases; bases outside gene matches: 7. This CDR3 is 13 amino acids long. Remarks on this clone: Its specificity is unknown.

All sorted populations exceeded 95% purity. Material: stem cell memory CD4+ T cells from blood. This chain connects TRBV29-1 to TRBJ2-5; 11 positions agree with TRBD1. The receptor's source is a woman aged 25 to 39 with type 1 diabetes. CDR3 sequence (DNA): TGCAGCATTGGGACAGGGGGTGGGGAGACCCAGTACTTC. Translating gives CSIGTGGGETQYF.